This T cell receptor (beta chain) comes out of a study of blood T cell repertoires in COVID-19. In the authors' methods: Reference gene primer amplification gave estimated nucleated cell counts. The table came from immunoSEQ multiplex PCR; TCRdb's copy has only in-frame clones and leaves some out. V, J and clone size are taken as reported in that table, and D and trimming were inferred from the DNA itself. The sample records some 240,000 clones, over 70% being singletons. Across under 25 US areas, participants ranged in age from roughly 18 to 95 years. Participants were placed into cohorts based on the clinical history they reported. Germline CDR1 reads SGHRS; CDR2 reads YFSETQ. The CDR3 contains 15 residues. The V gene lost 4 bases and the J gene lost 4 bases, with 18 bases spanning the gap.

This chain uses TRBV5-1 with TRBJ2-7, with a weak D call TRBD1 (6 bases). The clonotype was recovered from a woman aged 40 to 50 who had been exposed to COVID-19. Sequenced sample: PBMCs or T cells enriched from blood (not recorded which). Here the CDR3 DNA reads TGCGCCAGCAGCCCGTCTTGGACAGACCCTTACGAGCAGTACTTC. It encodes CASSPSWTDPYEQYF. The full variable domain, with the rest looked up from reference TRBV5-1 and TRBJ2-7, is KAGVTQTPRYLIKTRGQQVTLSCSPISGHRSVSWYQQTPGQGLQFLFEYFSETQRNKGNFPGRFSGRQFSNSRSEMNVSTLELGDSALYLCASSPSWTDPYEQYFGPGTRLTVT.